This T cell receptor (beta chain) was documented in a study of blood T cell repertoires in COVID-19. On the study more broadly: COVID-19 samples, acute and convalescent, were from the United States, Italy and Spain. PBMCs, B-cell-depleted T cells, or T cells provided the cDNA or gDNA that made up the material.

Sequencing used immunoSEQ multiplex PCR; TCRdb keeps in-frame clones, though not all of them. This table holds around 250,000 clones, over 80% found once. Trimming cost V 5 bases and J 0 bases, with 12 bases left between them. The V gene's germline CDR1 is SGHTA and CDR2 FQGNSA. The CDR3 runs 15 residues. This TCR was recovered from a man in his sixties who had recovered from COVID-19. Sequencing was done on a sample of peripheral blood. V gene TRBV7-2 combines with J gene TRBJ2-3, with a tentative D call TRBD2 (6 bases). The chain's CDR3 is CASSKDGTSTDTQYF. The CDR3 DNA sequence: TGTGCCAGCAGCAAGGACGGGACTAGCACAGATACGCAGTATTTT.